These T cell receptor beta chains were read from a single sample in a study of CD8+CD57+ T cells in acquired aplastic anemia. TCRdb reprocessed the reads via MiXCR and lists one record per CDR3 protein. The table lists around 68,000 distinct CDR3 sequences, around 50% of them singletons. Material for sequencing was sorted CD4+, CD8+, or CD8+CD57+ T cells (not recorded which) from PBMCs. Every receptor here comes from a human donor in good health, serving as a control. The CDR3 runs from the conserved cysteine through the conserved F or W. D genes are given only for firm matches. Clone size, where shown, is once, few, many, or a class for clones that have expanded.

>TRBV5-4|12|few|TRBJ2-7|NA
CASSQGQNEQYF
TGTGCCAGCAGCCAAGGACAGAACGAGCAGTACTTC
>TRBV20-1|13|many|TRBJ2-7|NA
CSAMTGSTYEQYF
TGCAGTGCTATGACCGGGTCCACCTACGAGCAGTACTTC
>TRBV7-9|15|many|TRBJ2-5|NA
CASSLVTGPEGTQYF
TGTGCCAGCAGCTTAGTTACAGGACCGGAGGGGACCCAGTACTTC
>TRBV19|15|NA|TRBJ1-5|NA
CASSYRTDSNQPQHF
TGTGCCAGTAGCTATCGGACAGACAGCAATCAGCCCCAGCATTTT
>TRBV25-1|17|NA|TRBJ2-3|TRBD1
CASSLGQGLREADTQYF
TGTGCCAGCAGCCTGGGACAGGGTCTTAGAGAGGCAGATACGCAGTATTTT
>TRBV7-8|12|NA|TRBJ2-7|NA
CASSLAGGEQYF
TGTGCCAGCAGCTTAGCGGGGGGCGAGCAGTACTTC
>TRBV28|11|NA|TRBJ1-3|NA
CASSRGNTIYF
TGTGCCAGCAGTCGGGGAAACACCATATATTTT
>TRBV7-9|12|NA|TRBJ1-6|NA
CASSLTDNPLHF
TGTGCCAGCAGCTTGACCGATAATCCCCTCCACTTT
>TRBV2|14|NA|TRBJ2-5|NA
CASRLAGMGETQYF
TGTGCCAGCAGACTAGCAGGGATGGGGGAGACCCAGTACTTC
>TRBV15|14|few|TRBJ2-7|NA
CATSRAQGFHEQYF
TGTGCCACCAGCAGAGCCCAGGGTTTTCACGAGCAGTACTTC
>TRBV2|13|NA|TRBJ2-7|TRBD1
CASSRDSYYEQYF
TGTGCCAGCAGCAGGGACAGCTACTACGAGCAGTACTTC
>TRBV2|15|medium-sized|TRBJ2-5|TRBD2
CASSEDSGLAETQYF
TGTGCCAGCAGTGAAGACTCGGGACTAGCGGAGACCCAGTACTTC
>TRBV2|14|NA|TRBJ1-6|NA
CASSEQGPNSPLHF
TGTGCCAGCAGTGAACAGGGTCCTAATTCACCCCTCCACTTT
>TRBV25-1|15|NA|TRBJ2-7|NA
CASSEFRGAIYEQYF
TGTGCCAGCAGTGAATTCAGGGGGGCCATCTACGAGCAGTACTTC
>TRBV7-6|17|few|TRBJ2-7|NA
CASSLVPGGAASYEQYF
TGTGCCAGCAGCTTAGTGCCTGGAGGGGCTGCCTCCTACGAGCAGTACTTC
>TRBV2|15|NA|TRBJ2-3|TRBD2
CASLRPGLEVDTQYF
TGTGCCAGCTTACGCCCGGGACTAGAGGTAGATACGCAGTATTTT
>TRBV14|14|many|TRBJ2-7|NA
CASSLRDTSYEQYF
TGTGCCAGCAGCCTACGGGACACTTCCTACGAGCAGTACTTC
>TRBV12-3/TRBV12-4|16|once|TRBJ2-7|TRBD1
CASSRVPGQGTNEQYF
TGTGCCAGCAGCCGGGTTCCGGGACAGGGGACAAACGAGCAGTACTTC
>TRBV4-2|16|NA|TRBJ2-1|TRBD2
CASSQLSGGEYNEQFF
TGTGCCAGCAGCCAACTTAGCGGGGGGGAGTACAATGAGCAGTTCTTC